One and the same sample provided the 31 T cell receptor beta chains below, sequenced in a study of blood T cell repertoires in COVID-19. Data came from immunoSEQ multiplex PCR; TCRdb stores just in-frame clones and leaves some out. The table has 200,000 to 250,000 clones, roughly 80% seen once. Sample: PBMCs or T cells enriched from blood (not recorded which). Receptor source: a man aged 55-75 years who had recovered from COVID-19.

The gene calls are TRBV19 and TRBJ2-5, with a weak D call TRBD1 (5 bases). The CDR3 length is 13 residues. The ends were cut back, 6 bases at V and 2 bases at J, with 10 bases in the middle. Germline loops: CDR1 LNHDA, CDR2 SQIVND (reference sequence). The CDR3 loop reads CASSRQGQETQYF. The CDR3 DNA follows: TGTGCCAGTAGCAGGCAGGGACAAGAGACCCAGTACTTC.

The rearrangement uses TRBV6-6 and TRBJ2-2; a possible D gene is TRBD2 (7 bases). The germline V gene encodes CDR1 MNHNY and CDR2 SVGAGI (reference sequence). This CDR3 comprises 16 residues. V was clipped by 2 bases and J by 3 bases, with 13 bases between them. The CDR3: CASSYGGAQDTGELFF. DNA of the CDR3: TGTGCCAGCAGTTACGGGGGGGCGCAGGACACCGGGGAGCTGTTTTTT.

The CDR3 spells CASSYRQIYEQYF. CDR3 bases: TGTGCCAGCAGTTACCGACAGATTTACGAGCAGTACTTC. The chain couples TRBV12-3 or TRBV12-4 to TRBJ2-7; a weak D match, TRBD1 (5 bases). Trimming shortened V by 4 bases and J by 4 bases, and 11 bases separated the two germline ends. The CDR3 is 13 residues long.

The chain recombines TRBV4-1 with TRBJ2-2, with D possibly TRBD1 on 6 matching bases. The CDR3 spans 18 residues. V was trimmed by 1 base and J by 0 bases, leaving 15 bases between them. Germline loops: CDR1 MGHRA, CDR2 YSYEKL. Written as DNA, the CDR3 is TGCGCCAGCAGCCAAGTGGGCCAGGGGCTCACGAACACCGGGGAGCTGTTTTTT. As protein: CASSQVGQGLTNTGELFF.

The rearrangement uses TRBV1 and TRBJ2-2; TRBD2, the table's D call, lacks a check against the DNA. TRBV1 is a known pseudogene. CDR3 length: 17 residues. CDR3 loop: CTSSQTLTSGGPGELFF. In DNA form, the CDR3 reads TGCACCAGCAGCCAAACTCTGACTAGCGGGGGGCCCGGGGAGCTGTTTTTT.

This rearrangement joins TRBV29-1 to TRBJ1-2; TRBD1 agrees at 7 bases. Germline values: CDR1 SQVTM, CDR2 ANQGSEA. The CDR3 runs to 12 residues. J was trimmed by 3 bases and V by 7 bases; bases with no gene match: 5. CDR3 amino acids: CSAAGGDYGYTF. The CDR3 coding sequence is TGCAGCGCCGCAGGGGGAGACTATGGCTACACCTTC.

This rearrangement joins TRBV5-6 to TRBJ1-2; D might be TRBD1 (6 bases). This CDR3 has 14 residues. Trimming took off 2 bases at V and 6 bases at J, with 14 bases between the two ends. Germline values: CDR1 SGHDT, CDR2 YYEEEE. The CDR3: CASSFSAGDDGYTF. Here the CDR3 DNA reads TGTGCCAGCAGCTTTTCGGCAGGGGATGATGGCTACACCTTC.

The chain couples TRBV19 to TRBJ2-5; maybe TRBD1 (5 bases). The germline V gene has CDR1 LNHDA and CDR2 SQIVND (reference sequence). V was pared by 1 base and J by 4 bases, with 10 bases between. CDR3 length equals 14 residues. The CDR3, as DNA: TGTGCCAGTAGTATAGTGTCAGGGTTAGAGACCCAGTACTTC. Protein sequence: CASSIVSGLETQYF. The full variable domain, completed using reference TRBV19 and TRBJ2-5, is DGGITQSPKYLFRKEGQNVTLSCEQNLNHDAMYWYRQDPGQGLRLIYYSQIVNDFQKGDIAEGYSVSREKKESFPLTVTSAQKNPTAFYLCASSIVSGLETQYFGPGTRLLVL.

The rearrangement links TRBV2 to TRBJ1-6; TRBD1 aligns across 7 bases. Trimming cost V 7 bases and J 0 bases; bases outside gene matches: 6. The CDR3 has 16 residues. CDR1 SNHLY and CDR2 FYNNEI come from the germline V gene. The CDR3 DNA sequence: TGTGCCAGCACTACGGGACAGAGCTCCTATAATTCACCCCTCCACTTT. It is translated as CASTTGQSSYNSPLHF. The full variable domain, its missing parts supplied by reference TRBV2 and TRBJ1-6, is EPEVTQTPSHQVTQMGQEVILRCVPISNHLYFYWYRQILGQKVEFLVSFYNNEISEKSEIFDDQFSVERPDGSNFTLKIRSTKLEDSAMYFCASTTGQSSYNSPLHFGNGTRLTVT.

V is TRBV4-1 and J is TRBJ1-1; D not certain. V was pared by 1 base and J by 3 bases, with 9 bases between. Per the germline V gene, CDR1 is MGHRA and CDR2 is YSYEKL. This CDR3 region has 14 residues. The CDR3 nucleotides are TGCGCCAGCAGCCAAGCCCGCCCGGACACTGAAGCTTTCTTT. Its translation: CASSQARPDTEAFF.

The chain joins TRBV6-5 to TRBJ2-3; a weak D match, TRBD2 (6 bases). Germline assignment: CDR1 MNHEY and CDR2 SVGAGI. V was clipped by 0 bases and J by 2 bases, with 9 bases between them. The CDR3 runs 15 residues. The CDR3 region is CASSYSAGPTDTQYF. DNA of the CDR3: TGTGCCAGCAGTTACTCTGCGGGGCCCACAGATACGCAGTATTTT.

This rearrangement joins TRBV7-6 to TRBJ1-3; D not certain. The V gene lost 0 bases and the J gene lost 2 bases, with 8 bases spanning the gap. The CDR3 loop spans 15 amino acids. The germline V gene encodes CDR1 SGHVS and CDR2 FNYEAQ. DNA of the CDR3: TGTGCCAGCAGCTTAGCCCCAGATGCTGGAAACACCATATATTTT. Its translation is CASSLAPDAGNTIYF.

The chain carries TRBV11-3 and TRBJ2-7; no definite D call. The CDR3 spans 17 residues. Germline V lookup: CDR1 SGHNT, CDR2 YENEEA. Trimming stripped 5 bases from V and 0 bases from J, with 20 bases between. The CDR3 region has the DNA TGTGCCAGCAGCACCCGGGTTCGGCGGCCCTGCTCCTACGAGCAGTACTTC. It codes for CASSTRVRRPCSYEQYF.

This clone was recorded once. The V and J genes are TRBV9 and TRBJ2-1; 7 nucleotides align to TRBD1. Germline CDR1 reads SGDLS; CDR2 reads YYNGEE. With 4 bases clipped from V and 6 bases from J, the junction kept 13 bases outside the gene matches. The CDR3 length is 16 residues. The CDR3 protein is CASSPGKGGSTNEQFF. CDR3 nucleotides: TGTGCCAGCAGCCCGGGGAAAGGGGGCTCAACCAATGAGCAGTTCTTC.

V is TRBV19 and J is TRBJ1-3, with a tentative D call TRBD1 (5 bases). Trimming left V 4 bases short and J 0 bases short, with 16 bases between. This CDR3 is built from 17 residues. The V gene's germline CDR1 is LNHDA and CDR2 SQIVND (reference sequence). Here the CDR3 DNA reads TGTGCCAGTAGTACAACTTCAGGGTCGAGCTCTGGAAACACCATATATTTT. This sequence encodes CASSTTSGSSSGNTIYF.

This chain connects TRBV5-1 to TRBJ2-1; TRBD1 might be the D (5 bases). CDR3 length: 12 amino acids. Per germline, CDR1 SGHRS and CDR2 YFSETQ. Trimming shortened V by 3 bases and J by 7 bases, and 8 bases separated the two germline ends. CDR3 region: CASSWQGNEQFF. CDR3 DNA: TGCGCCAGCAGCTGGCAGGGAAATGAGCAGTTCTTC.

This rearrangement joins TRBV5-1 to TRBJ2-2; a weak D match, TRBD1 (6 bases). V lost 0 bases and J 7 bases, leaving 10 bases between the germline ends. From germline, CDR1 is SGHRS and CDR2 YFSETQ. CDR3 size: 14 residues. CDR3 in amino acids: CASSLEQGFGELFF. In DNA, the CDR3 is TGCGCCAGCAGCTTGGAACAGGGTTTCGGGGAGCTGTTTTTT.

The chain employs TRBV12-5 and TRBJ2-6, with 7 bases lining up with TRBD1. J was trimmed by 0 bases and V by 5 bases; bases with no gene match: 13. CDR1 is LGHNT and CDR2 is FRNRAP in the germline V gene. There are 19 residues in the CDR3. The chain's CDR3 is CASGLQRGQSRSGANVLTF. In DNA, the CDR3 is TGTGCTAGTGGTCTGCAAAGGGGGCAGAGCCGCTCTGGGGCCAACGTCCTGACTTTC.

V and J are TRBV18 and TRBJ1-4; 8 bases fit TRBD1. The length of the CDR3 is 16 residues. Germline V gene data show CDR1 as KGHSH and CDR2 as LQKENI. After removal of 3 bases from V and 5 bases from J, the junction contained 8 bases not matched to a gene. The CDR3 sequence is CASSPNTGGSNEKLFF. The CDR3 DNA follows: TGTGCCAGCTCACCTAATACAGGGGGGTCGAATGAAAAACTGTTTTTT.

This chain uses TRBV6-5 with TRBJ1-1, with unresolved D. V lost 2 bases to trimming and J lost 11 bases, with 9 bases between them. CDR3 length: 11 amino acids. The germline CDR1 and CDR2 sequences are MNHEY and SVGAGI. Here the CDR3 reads CASSYPGGAFF. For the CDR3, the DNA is TGTGCCAGCAGTTACCCGGGTGGGGCTTTCTTT.

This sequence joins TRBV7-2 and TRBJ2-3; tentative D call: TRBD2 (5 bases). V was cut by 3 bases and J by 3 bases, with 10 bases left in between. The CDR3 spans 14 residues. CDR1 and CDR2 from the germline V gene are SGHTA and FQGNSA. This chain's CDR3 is CASSLGSGTDTQYF. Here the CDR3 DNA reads TGTGCCAGCAGCTTGGGATCGGGGACAGATACGCAGTATTTT.

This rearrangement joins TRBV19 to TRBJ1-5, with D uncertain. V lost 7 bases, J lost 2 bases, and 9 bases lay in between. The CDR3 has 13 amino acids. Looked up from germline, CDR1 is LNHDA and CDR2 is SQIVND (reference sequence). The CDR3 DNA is TGTGCCAGTAACAGTGATCGCAATCAGCCCCAGCATTTT. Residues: CASNSDRNQPQHF.

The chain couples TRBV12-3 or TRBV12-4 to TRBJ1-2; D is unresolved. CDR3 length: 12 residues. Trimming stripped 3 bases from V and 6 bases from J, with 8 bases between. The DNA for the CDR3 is TGTGCCAGCAGTTTCGCCGGGAATGGCTACACCTTC. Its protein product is CASSFAGNGYTF.

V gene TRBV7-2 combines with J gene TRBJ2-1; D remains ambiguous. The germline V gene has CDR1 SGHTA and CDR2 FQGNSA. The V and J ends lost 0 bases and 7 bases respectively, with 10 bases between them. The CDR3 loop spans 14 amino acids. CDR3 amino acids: CASSLALAPNEQFF. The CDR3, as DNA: TGTGCCAGCAGCTTAGCGTTAGCCCCAAATGAGCAGTTCTTC.

CDR3 amino acids: CASSLNPLQETQYF. The DNA for the CDR3 is TGTGCCAGCAGCCTAAACCCCCTTCAAGAGACCCAGTACTTC. The chain is built from TRBV9 and TRBJ2-5; D gene ambiguous. Germline CDR1 is SGDLS and CDR2 is YYNGEE. This CDR3 is 14 amino acids long. V lost 4 bases to trimming and J lost 2 bases, with 12 bases between them. The full variable domain, completed using reference TRBV9 and TRBJ2-5, is DSGVTQTPKHLITATGQRVTLRCSPRSGDLSVYWYQQSLDQGLQFLIQYYNGEERAKGNILERFSAQQFPDLHSELNLSSLELGDSALYFCASSLNPLQETQYFGPGTRLLVL.

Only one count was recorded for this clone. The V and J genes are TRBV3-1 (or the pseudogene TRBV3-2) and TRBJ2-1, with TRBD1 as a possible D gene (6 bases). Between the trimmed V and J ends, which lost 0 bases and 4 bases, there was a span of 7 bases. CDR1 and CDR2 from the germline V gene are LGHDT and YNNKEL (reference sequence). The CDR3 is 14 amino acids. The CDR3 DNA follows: TGTGCCAGCAGCCAAGATACAGGGTACAATGAGCAGTTCTTC. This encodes CASSQDTGYNEQFF.

CDR3 sequence: CASSDPRDGGYQPQHF. In DNA, the CDR3 is TGTGCCAGTAGCGACCCCCGGGACGGGGGTTATCAGCCCCAGCATTTT. This chain uses TRBV19 with TRBJ1-5; possible D gene TRBD1, 5 bases. Germline assignment: CDR1 LNHDA and CDR2 SQIVND (reference sequence). The CDR3 has 16 residues. V was cut by 6 bases and J by 5 bases, with 20 bases left in between.

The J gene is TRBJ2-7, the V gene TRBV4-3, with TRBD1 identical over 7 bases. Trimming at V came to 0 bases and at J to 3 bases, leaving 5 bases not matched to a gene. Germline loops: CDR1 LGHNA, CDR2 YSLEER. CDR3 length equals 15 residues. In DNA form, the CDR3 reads TGCGCCAGCAGCCAAGATTGGGACAGCTTCTACGAGCAGTACTTC. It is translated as CASSQDWDSFYEQYF.

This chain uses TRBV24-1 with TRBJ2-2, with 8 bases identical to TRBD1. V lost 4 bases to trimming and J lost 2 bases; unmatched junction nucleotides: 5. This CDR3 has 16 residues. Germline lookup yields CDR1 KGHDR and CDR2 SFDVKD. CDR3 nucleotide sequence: TGTGCCACCAGTGACTCCGGACAGGGAAACACCGGGGAGCTGTTTTTT. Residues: CATSDSGQGNTGELFF.

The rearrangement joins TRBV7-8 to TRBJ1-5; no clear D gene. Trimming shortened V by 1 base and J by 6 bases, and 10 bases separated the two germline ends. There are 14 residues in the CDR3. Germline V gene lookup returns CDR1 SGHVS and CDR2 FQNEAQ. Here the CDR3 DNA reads TGTGCCAGCAGCTTAGGACGGGAGCGTCAGCCCCAGCATTTT. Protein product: CASSLGRERQPQHF.

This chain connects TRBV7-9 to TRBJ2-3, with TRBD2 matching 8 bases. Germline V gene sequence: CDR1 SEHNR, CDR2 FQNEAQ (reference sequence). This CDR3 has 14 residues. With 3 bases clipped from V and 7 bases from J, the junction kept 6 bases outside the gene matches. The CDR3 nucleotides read TGTGCCAGCAGCTTGGGGACTAGTTGGAATACGCAGTATTTT. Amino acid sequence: CASSLGTSWNTQYF.